This TCR beta chain originates from a study of blood T cell repertoires in COVID-19 (dated by TCRdb to 2020 to 2022). Background for the entire study: Samples from collaborators originated in the United States, Italy and Spain and spanned both the acute and convalescent phases of COVID-19. The material from the prospective study consisted of cDNA or gDNA derived from T cells, B-cell-depleted T cells, or PBMCs. Deeply sampled blood TCRbeta repertoires from subjects exposed to, actively infected with, or recovered from COVID-19 were included in the dataset. A freely available public database, intended as a resource for researchers studying the immune response to SARS-CoV-2, is where the repertoires were released. Nearly every sample came with metadata listing a de-identified subject ID, COVID-19 status, age in years and sex. Where HLA class I and class II types were available, the types were taken from metadata supplied by the sample provider, not from assay-based typing. The samples were drawn from two sources: the first 160 participants of the ongoing ImmuneRACE study, and about 1,300 subjects contributed by 6 global collaborators. Study-wide conclusions, independent of this receptor: How much clinical and demographic metadata was included differed by source and by participant, and the metadata was provided uncurated.

With regard to this clone: Its recognized antigen is unknown. No base quality values were provided; no much bigger clone lies one nucleotide off.

TCRbeta CDR3 regions were amplified from genomic DNA using the immunoSEQ Assay, a bias-controlled multiplex PCR. As for how the authors treated the data: Within the assay, amplification of reference gene primers was used to estimate how many nucleated cells each sample contained. Sequence reads were collapsed and filtered to measure the absolute abundance of every unique TCRbeta CDR3 rearrangement. Productive Simpson clonality was computed per sample as the square root of Simpson's diversity index over productive rearrangements. Sourced from immuneACCESS, this table was stored by TCRdb with only in-frame sequences that have V and J called. A share of the clones is absent; for the studies checked, an unresolved V gene accounts for under half, and the remainder has no known explanation. The V and J calls and clone size come from that table; D and trimming were worked out from the DNA. This sample comprises roughly 220,000 clones, roughly 81% of them detected only once. The leading ten clones occupy around 7.5% of the sample.

One collaborating source in Seattle enrolled patients while the patients were actively infected and followed the patients over time throughout the course of disease. Collaborating institutions collected whole blood in K2EDTA tubes following their own protocols. For TCRbeta analysis, collaborator samples were shipped as frozen whole blood, as isolated PBMCs, or as DNA extracted from either sample type. The receptor comes from a woman of 80 years or more with COVID-19, enrolled during active disease. Sequenced: peripheral blood.

The CDR3 protein is CASSSHRGGLDGYTF. The bases read TGTGCCAGCTCGTCCCACAGGGGGGGCTTGGATGGCTACACCTTC. The rearranged chain carries TRBV18 and TRBJ1-2, with 8 middle bases fitting TRBD1. CDR1 and CDR2 are drawn from the germline V gene: KGHSH, LQKENI. V has 6 bases trimmed and J has 6 bases trimmed; junction bases matching no gene number 12. Measured from the cysteine to the phenylalanine, the CDR3 is 15 residues long. Just the 45-base CDR3 DNA is kept, in frame starting at base 1.